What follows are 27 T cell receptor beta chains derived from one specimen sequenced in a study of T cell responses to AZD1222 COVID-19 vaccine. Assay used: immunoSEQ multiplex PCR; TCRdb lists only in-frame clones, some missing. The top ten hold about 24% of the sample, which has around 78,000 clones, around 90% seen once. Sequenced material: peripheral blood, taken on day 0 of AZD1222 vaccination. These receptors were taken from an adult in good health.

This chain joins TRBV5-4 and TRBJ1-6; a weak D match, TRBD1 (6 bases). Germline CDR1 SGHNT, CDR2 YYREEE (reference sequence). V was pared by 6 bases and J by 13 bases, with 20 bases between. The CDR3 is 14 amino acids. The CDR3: CASTTRGAPIPLHF. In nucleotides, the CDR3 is TGTGCCAGCACCACCCGGGGGGCCCCGATTCCCCTCCACTTT.

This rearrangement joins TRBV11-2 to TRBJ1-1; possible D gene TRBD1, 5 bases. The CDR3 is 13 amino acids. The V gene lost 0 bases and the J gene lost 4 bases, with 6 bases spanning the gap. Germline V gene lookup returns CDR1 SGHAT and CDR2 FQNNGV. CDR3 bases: TGTGCCAGCAGCTTAGAGGGGGTCACTGAAGCTTTCTTT. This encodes CASSLEGVTEAFF.

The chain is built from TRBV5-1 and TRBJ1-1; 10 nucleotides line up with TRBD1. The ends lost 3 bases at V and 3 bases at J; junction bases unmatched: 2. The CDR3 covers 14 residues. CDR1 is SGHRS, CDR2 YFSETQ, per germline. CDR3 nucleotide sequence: TGCGCCAGCAGCTCGACAGGGGGCTACACTGAAGCTTTCTTT. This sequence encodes CASSSTGGYTEAFF.

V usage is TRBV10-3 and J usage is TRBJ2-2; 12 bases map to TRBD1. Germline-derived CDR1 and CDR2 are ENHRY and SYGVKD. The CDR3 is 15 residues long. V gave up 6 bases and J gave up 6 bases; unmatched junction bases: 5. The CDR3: CAISGGQGASGELFF. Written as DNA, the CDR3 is TGTGCCATCAGCGGGGGACAGGGGGCGTCCGGGGAGCTGTTTTTT.

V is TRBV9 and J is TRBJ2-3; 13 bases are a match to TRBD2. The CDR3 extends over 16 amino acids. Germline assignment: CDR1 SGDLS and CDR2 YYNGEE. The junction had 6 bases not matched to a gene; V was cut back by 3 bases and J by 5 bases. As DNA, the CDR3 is TGTGCCAGCAGCGAACGACTAGCGGGGGGCCGAGATACGCAGTATTTT. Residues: CASSERLAGGRDTQYF.

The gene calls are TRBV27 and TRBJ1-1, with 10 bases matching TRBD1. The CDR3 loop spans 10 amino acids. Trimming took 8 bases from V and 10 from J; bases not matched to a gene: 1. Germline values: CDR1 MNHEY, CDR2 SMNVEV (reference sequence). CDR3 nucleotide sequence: TGTGCCAGCGGGGACAGGGGAGCTTTCTTT. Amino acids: CASGDRGAFF.

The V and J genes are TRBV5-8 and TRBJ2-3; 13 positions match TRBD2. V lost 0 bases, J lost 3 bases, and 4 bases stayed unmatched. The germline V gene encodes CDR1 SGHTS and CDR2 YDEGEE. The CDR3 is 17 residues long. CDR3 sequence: CASSLGTSGGRTDTQYF. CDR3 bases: TGTGCCAGCAGCTTGGGGACTAGCGGGGGACGGACAGATACGCAGTATTTT.

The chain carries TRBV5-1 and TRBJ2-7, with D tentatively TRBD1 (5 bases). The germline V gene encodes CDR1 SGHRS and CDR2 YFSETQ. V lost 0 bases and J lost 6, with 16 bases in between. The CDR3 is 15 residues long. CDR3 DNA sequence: TGCGCCAGCAGCTTGGTAAGGGGCGGTGGGGTCGAGCAGTACTTC. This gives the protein CASSLVRGGGVEQYF.

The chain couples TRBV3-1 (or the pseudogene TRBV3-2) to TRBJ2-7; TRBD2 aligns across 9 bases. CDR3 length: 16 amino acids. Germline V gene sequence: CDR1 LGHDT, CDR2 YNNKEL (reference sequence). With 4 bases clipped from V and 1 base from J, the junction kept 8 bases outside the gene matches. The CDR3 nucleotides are TGTGCCAGCAGCCCGATCACTAGCGGGCTTTCCTACGAGCAGTACTTC. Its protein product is CASSPITSGLSYEQYF.

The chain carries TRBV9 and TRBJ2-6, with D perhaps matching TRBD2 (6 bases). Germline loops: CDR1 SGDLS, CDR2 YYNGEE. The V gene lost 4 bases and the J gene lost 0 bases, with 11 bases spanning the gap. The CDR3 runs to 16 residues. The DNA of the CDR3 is TGTGCCAGCAGCCAAGTGGGGGGCTCTGGGGCCAACGTCCTGACTTTC. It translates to CASSQVGGSGANVLTF.

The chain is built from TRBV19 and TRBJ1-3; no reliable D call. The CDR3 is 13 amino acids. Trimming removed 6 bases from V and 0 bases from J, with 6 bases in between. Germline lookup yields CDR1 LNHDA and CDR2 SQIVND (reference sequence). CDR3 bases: TGTGCCAGTAGACACCTCTCTGGAAACACCATATATTTT. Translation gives CASRHLSGNTIYF. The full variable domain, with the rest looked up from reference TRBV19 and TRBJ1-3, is DGGITQSPKYLFRKEGQNVTLSCEQNLNHDAMYWYRQDPGQGLRLIYYSQIVNDFQKGDIAEGYSVSREKKESFPLTVTSAQKNPTAFYLCASRHLSGNTIYFGEGSWLTVV.

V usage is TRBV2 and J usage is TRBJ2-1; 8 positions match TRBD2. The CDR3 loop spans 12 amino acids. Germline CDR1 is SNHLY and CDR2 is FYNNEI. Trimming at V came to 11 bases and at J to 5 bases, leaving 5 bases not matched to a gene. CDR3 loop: CAVRGGDNEQFF. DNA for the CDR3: TGTGCCGTCCGGGGGGGGGACAATGAGCAGTTCTTC.

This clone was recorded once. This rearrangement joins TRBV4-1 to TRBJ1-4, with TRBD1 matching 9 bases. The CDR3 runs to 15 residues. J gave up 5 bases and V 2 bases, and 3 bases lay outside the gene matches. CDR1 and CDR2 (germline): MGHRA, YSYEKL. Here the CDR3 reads CASSQLGQGNEKLFF. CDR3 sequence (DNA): TGCGCCAGCAGCCAACTCGGACAGGGGAATGAAAAACTGTTTTTT.

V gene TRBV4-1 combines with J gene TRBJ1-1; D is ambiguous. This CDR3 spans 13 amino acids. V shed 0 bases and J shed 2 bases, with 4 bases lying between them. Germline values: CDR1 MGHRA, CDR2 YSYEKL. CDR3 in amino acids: CASSQELNTEAFF. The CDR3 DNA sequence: TGCGCCAGCAGCCAAGAGCTAAACACTGAAGCTTTCTTT.

In nucleotides, the CDR3 is TGTGCCAGCGAGGGCGCCGAAAAACTGTTTTTT. This codes for CASEGAEKLFF. V and J are TRBV7-9 and TRBJ1-4, with no clear D. The V and J ends lost 8 bases and 8 bases respectively, with 9 bases between them. From germline, CDR1 is SEHNR and CDR2 FQNEAQ (reference sequence). The CDR3 is 11 residues long.

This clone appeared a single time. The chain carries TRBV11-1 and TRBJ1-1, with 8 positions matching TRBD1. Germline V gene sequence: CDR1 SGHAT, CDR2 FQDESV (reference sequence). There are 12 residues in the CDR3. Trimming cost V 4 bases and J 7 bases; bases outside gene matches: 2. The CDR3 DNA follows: TGTGCCAGCAGCTGGACAGGGATTGAAGCTTTCTTT. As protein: CASSWTGIEAFF.

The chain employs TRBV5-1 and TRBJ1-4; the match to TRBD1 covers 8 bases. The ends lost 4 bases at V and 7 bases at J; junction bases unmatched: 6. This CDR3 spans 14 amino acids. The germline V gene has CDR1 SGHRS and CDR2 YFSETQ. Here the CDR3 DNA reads TGCGCCAGCAGCGCTGGGACAGGTACTGAAAAACTGTTTTTT. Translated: CASSAGTGTEKLFF.

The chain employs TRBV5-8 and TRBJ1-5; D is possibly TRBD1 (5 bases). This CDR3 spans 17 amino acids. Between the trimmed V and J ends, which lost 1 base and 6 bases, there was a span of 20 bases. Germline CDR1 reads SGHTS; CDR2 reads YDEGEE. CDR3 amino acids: CASSLWGDPSGVQPQHF. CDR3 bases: TGTGCCAGCAGCTTGTGGGGGGACCCATCCGGTGTTCAGCCCCAGCATTTT.

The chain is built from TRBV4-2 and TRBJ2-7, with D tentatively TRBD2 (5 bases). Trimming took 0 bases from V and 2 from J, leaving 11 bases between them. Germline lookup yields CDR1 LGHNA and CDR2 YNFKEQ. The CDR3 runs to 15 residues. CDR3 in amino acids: CASSQDEGSAYEQYF. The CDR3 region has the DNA TGTGCCAGCAGCCAAGACGAGGGATCTGCCTACGAGCAGTACTTC.

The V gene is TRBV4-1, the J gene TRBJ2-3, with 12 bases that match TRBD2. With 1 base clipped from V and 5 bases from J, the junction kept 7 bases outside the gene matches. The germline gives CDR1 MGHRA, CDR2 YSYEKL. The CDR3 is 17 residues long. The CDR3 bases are TGCGCCAGCAGCCAAGTGCAACTAGCGGGGGGTAGAGATACGCAGTATTTT. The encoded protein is CASSQVQLAGGRDTQYF.

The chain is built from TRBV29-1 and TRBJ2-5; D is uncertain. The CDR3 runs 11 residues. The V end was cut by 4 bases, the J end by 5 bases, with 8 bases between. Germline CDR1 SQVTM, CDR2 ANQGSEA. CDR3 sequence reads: CSVVLMETQYF. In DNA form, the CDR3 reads TGCAGCGTTGTACTGATGGAGACCCAGTACTTC.

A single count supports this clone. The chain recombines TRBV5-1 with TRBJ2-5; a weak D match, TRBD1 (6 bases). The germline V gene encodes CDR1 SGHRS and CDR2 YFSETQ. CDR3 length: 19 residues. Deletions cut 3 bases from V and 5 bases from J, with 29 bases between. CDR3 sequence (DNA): TGCGCCAGCAGCTACCCGGCTAAGGGAATGGACAGCCTAAGGGAGACCCAGTACTTC. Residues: CASSYPAKGMDSLRETQYF.

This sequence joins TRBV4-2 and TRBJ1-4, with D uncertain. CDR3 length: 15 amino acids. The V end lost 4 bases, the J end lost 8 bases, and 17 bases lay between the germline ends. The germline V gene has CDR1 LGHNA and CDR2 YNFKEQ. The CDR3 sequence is CASSPPRQKREKLFF. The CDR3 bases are TGTGCCAGCAGCCCCCCCCGGCAGAAAAGGGAAAAACTGTTTTTT.

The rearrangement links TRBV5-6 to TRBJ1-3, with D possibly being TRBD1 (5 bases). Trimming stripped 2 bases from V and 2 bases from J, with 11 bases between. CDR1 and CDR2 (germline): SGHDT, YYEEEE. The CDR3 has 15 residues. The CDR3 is CASSFRQGTGNTIYF. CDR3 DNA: TGTGCCAGCAGCTTTCGCCAGGGCACTGGAAACACCATATATTTT.

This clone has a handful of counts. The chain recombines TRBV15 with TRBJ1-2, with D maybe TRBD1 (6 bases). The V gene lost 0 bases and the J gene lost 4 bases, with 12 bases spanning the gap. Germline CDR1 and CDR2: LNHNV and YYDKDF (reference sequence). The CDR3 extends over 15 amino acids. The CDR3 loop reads CATSRDRNRAYGYTF. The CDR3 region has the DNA TGTGCCACCAGCAGAGATAGGAACAGGGCCTATGGCTACACCTTC.

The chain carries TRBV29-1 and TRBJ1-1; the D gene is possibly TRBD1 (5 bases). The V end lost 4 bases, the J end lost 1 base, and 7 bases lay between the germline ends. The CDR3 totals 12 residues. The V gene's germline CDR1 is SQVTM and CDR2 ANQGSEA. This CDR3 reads CSVGGQNTEAFF. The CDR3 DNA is TGCAGCGTTGGAGGACAGAACACTGAAGCTTTCTTT.

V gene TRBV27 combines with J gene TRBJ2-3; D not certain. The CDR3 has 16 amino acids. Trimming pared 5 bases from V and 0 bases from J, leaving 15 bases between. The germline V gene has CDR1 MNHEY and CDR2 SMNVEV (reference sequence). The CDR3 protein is CASSGYQSTSTDTQYF. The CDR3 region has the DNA TGTGCCAGCAGTGGATATCAGTCGACTAGCACAGATACGCAGTATTTT.